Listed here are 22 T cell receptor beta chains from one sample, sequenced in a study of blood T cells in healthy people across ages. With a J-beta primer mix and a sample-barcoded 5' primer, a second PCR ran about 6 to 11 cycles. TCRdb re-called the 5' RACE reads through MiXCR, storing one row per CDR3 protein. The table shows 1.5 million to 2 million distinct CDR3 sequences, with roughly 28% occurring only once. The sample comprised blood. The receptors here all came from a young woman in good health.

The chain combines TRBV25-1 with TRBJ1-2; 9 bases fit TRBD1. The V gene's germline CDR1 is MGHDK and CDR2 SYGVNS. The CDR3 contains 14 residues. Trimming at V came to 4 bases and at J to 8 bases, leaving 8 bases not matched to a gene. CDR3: CASSVQQGAGGYTF. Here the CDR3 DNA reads TGTGCCAGCAGTGTACAACAGGGGGCGGGCGGCTACACCTTC.

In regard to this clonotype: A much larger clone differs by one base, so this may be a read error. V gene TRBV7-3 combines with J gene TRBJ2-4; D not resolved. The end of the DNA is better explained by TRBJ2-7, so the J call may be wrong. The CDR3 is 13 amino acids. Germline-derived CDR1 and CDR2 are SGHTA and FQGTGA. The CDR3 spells CAGSLTLDYEQYF. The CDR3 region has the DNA TGTGCCGGCAGCTTAACCCTGGATTACGAGCAGTACTTC.

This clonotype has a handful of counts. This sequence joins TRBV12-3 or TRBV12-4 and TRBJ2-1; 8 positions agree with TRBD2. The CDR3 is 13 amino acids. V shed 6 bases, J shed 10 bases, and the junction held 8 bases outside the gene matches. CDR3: CASSLGAGGEQFF. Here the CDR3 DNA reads TGTGCCAGCAGCCTCGGGGCGGGAGGCGAGCAGTTCTTC.

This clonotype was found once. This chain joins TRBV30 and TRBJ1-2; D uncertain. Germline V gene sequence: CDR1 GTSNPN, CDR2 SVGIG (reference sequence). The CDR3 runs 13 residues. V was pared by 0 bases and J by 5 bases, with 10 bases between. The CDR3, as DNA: TGTGCCTGGAGTGTAGGGCAGAAGTATGGCTACACCTTC. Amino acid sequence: CAWSVGQKYGYTF.

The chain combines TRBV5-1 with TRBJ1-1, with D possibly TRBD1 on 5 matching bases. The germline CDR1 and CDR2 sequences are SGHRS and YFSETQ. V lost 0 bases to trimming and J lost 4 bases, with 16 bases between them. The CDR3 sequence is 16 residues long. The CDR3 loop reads CASSLVGVIKGTEAFF. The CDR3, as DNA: TGCGCCAGCAGCTTGGTGGGGGTTATAAAGGGCACTGAAGCTTTCTTT.

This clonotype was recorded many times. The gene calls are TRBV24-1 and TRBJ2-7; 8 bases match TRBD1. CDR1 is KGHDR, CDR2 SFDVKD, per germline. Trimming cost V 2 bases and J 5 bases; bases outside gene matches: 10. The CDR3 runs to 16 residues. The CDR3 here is CATSDSGQGPTNEQYF. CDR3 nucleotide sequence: TGTGCCACCAGTGATTCTGGACAGGGTCCTACCAACGAGCAGTACTTC.

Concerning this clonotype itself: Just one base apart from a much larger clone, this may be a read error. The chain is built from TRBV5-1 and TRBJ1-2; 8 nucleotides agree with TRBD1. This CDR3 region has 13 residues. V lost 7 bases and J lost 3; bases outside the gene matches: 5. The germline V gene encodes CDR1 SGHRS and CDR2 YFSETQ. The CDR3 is CASGTDRDYGYTF. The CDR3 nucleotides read TGCGCCAGCGGCACGGACAGGGACTATGGCTACACCTTC.

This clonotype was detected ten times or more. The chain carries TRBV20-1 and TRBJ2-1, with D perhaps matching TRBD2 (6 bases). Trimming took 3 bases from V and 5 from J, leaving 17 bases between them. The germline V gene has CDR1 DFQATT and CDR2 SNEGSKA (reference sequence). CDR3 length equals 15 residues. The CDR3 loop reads CSARMAGPPHNEQFF. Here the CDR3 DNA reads TGCAGTGCTAGGATGGCGGGGCCTCCCCACAATGAGCAGTTCTTC.

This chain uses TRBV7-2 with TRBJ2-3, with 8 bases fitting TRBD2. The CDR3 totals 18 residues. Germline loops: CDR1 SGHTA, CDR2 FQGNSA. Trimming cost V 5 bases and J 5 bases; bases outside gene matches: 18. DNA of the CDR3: TGTGCCAGCAGCCCCCAGGGGCGCGGGGGGACCGGGAGAGATACGCAGTATTTT. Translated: CASSPQGRGGTGRDTQYF.

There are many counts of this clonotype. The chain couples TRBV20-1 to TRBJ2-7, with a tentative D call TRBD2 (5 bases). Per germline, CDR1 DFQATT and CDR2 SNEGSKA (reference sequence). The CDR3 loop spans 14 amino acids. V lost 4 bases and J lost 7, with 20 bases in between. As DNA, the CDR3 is TGCAGTGCTAATCGTGGGCCAACCCGAGGGGAGCAGTACTTC. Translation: CSANRGPTRGEQYF.

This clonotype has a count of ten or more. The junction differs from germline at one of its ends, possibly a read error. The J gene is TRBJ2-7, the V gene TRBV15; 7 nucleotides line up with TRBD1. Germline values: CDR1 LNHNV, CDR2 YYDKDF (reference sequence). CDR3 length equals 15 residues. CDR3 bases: TGTGCCACCAGCAACGGACAGGTAGTAATGTACGGGCAGTACTTC. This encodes CATSNGQVVMYGQYF.

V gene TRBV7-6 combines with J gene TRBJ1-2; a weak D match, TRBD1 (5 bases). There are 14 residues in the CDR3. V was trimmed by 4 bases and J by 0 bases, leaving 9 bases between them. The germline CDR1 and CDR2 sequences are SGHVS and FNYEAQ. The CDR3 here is CASSSATANYGYTF. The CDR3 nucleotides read TGTGCCAGCAGCTCCGCGACAGCTAACTATGGCTACACCTTC.

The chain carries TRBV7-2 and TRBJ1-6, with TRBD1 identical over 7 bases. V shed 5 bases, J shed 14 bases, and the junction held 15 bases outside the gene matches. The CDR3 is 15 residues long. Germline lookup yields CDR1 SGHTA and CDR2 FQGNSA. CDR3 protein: CASSREGRGMSSLHF. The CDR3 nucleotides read TGTGCCAGCAGCCGCGAGGGCAGGGGGATGTCATCCCTCCACTTT.

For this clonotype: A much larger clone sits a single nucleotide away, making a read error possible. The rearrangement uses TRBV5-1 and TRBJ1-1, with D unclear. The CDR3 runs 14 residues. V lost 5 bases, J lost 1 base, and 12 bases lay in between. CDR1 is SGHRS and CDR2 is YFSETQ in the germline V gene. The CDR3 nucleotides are TGCGCCAGCAGACGAGGACGGCCGAACACTGAAGCTTTCTTT. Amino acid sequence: CASRRGRPNTEAFF.

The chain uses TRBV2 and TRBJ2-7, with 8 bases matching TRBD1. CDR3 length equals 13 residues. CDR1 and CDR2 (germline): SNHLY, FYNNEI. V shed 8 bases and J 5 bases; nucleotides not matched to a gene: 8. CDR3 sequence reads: CASRVDREHEQYF. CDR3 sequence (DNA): TGTGCCAGCCGCGTGGACAGGGAACACGAGCAGTACTTC.

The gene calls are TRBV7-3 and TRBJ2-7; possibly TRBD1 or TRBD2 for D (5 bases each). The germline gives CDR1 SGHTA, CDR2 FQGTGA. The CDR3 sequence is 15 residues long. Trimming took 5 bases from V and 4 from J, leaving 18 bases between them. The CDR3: CASSASPGTPYEQYF. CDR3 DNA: TGTGCCAGCAGCGCCTCCCCCGGGACCCCATACGAGCAGTACTTC.

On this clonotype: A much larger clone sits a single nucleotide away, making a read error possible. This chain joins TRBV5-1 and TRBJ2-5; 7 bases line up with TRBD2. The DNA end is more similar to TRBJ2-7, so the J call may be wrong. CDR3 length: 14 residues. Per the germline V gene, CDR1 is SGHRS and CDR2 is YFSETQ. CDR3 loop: CASSQGGDGYEQYF. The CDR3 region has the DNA TGCGCCAGCAGCCAGGGAGGGGACGGCTACGAGCAGTACTTC.

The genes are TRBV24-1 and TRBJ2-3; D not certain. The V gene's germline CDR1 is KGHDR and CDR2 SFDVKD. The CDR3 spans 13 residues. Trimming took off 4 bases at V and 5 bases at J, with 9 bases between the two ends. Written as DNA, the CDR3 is TGTGCCACCAGTGAGACGGGCTTAGATACGCAGTATTTT. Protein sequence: CATSETGLDTQYF.

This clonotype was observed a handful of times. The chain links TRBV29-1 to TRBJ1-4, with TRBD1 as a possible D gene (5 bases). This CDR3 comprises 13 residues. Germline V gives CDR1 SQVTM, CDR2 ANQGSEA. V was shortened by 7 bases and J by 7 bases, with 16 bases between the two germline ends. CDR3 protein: CSALTGTSEKLFF. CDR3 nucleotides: TGCAGCGCCTTGACCGGGACGAGTGAAAAACTGTTTTTT.

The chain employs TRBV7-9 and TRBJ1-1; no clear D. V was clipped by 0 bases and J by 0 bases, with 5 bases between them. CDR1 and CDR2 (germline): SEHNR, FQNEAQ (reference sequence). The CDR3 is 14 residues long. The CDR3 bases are TGTGCCAGCAGCTTAGCGCCAATGAACACTGAAGCTTTCTTT. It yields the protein CASSLAPMNTEAFF.

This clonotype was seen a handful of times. CDR3 loop: CASSRRGVTYEQYF. CDR3 bases: TGCGCCAGCAGCCGGCGGGGGGTTACCTACGAGCAGTACTTC. This chain uses TRBV5-1 with TRBJ2-7; 8 nucleotides align to TRBD2. Germline V gene lookup returns CDR1 SGHRS and CDR2 YFSETQ. The CDR3 sequence is 14 residues long. Trimming at V came to 4 bases and at J to 2 bases, leaving 5 bases not matched to a gene.

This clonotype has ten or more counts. Here the CDR3 reads CASSQSVETQYF. The CDR3 nucleotides read TGTGCCAGCAGCCAATCGGTAGAGACCCAGTACTTC. The chain links TRBV12-3 or TRBV12-4 to TRBJ2-5; unclear D gene. The CDR3 spans 12 residues. V was cut by 6 bases and J by 4 bases, with 9 bases left in between.